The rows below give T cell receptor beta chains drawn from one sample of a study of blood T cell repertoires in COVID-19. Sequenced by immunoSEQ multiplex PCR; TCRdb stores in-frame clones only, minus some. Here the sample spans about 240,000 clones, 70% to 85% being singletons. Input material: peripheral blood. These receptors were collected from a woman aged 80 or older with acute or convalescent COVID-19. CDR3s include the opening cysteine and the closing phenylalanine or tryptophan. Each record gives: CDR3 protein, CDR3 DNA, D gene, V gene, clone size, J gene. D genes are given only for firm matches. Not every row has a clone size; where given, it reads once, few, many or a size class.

CASTISGTGGYNEQFF TGCGCCAGCACCATTTCCGGGACAGGGGGGTACAATGAGCAGTTCTTC TRBD1 TRBV5-1 . TRBJ2-1
CASSNSGRGDTLAKNIQYF TGTGCCAGCAGCAACAGCGGCCGGGGGGACACCTTAGCCAAAAACATTCAGTACTTC . TRBV21-1 . TRBJ2-4
CASSTPGGSAGELFF TGTGCCAGCAGCACCCCCGGGGGTAGCGCCGGGGAGCTGTTTTTT . TRBV9 . TRBJ2-2
CASSPPRGGLQNIQYF TGTGCCAGCTCACCACCTCGGGGGGGCCTTCAAAACATTCAGTACTTC TRBD2 TRBV18 . TRBJ2-4
CASSLEGQGVREQFF TGCGCCAGCAGCTTGGAGGGACAGGGGGTACGTGAGCAGTTCTTC TRBD1 TRBV5-1 . TRBJ2-1
CASFPRGQGNEKLFF TGTGCCAGCTTCCCTCGGGGACAGGGAAACGAAAAACTGTTTTTT TRBD1 TRBV28 once TRBJ1-4
CASSPQGEYGYTF TGTGCCAGCAGTCCTCAGGGGGAGTATGGCTACACCTTC TRBD1 TRBV12-3/TRBV12-4 . TRBJ1-2
CASASGQGFEKLFF TGTGCCAGCGCCTCGGGACAGGGGTTTGAAAAACTGTTTTTT TRBD1 TRBV27 . TRBJ1-4
CASTSWGGNNEKLFF TGTGCCAGTACCTCCTGGGGGGGTAACAATGAAAAACTGTTTTTT . TRBV19 few TRBJ1-4
CASSYFRDEQFF TGTGCCAGCAGTTACTTCAGGGATGAGCAGTTCTTC . TRBV6-2/TRBV6-3 . TRBJ2-1
CASSIIGEGRETQYF TGCGCCAGCAGCATAATAGGGGAGGGTCGAGAGACCCAGTACTTC TRBD2 TRBV5-1 once TRBJ2-5
CASMASGTGLNQPQHF TGTGCCAGTATGGCAAGCGGGACAGGGCTAAATCAGCCCCAGCATTTT TRBD1 TRBV19 . TRBJ1-5
CASSLRDIISGNTIYF TGTGCCAGCAGTTTAAGGGACATTATCTCTGGAAACACCATATATTTT . TRBV28 . TRBJ1-3
CASSMDRAQPQHF TGTGCCAGTAGTATGGACAGGGCCCAGCCCCAGCATTTT TRBD1 TRBV19 few TRBJ1-5
CATSDSLVSSTDTQYF TGTGCCACCAGTGACAGCCTAGTTTCTAGCACAGATACGCAGTATTTT . TRBV24-1 . TRBJ2-3
CASSYSRGYHTQYF TGTGCCAGCAGTTACTCGAGGGGGTATCATACGCAGTATTTT . TRBV6-2/TRBV6-3 . TRBJ2-3
CASSRTSGNYNEQFF TGTGCCAGCAGTCGGACTAGCGGAAACTACAATGAGCAGTTCTTC TRBD2 TRBV5-4 . TRBJ2-1
CASSEARGGEQYF TGTGCCAGCAGTGAAGCGCGGGGGGGCGAGCAGTACTTC TRBD2 TRBV6-1 . TRBJ2-7
CASSPPGGLSYNEQFF TGTGCCAGCTCACCTCCGGGGGGCCTTTCCTACAATGAGCAGTTCTTC . TRBV18 few TRBJ2-1
CASSPRTGWNEQFF TGTGCCAGCAGCCCCCGGACAGGGTGGAATGAGCAGTTCTTC TRBD1 TRBV11-3 . TRBJ2-1
CASSLTSQSGDTQYF TGTGCCAGCAGCTTAACCTCCCAATCGGGGGATACGCAGTATTTT . TRBV7-3 . TRBJ2-3
CASSKIRDRRHEKLFF TGTGCCAGCAGCAAAATCCGGGACAGGAGGCATGAAAAACTGTTTTTT . TRBV21-1 . TRBJ1-4
CSVIAGGYNEQFF TGCAGCGTCATAGCGGGGGGCTACAATGAGCAGTTCTTC TRBD2 TRBV29-1 . TRBJ2-1
CASSEGARGYTF TGTGCCAGCAGCGAGGGGGCGCGGGGCTACACCTTC TRBD1 TRBV9 . TRBJ1-2
CASRESSGNTIYF TGTGCCAGCAGGGAGAGCTCTGGAAACACCATATATTTT . TRBV25-1 few TRBJ1-3
CASSVQGARTYEQYF TGTGCCAGTAGTGTTCAGGGGGCAAGGACCTACGAGCAGTACTTC TRBD1 TRBV19 . TRBJ2-7
CASSTRTGHYNEQFF TGTGCCAGCAGCACCCGGACAGGGCACTACAATGAGCAGTTCTTC TRBD1 TRBV5-5 . TRBJ2-1
CASSIPNRYQPQHF TGTGCCAGTAGTATTCCCAACAGATATCAGCCCCAGCATTTT . TRBV19 . TRBJ1-5
CASSPPGTSATNEQFF TGTGCCAGCAGCCCCCCCGGGACTAGCGCCACCAATGAGCAGTTCTTC TRBD2 TRBV3-1/TRBV3-2 . TRBJ2-1
CASRDYGELFF TGTGCCAGCAGAGACTACGGGGAGCTGTTTTTT . TRBV6-5 . TRBJ2-2
CASSPRGAGLRDTQYF TGTGCCAGCAGCCCCCGCGGAGCGGGCCTCCGGGATACGCAGTATTTT . TRBV9 . TRBJ2-3
CASSLVAGSYEQYF TGCGCCAGCAGCTTGGTCGCAGGATCCTACGAGCAGTACTTC . TRBV5-1 few TRBJ2-7
CASSAGTEGVQPQHF TGTGCCAGCAGCGCCGGTACAGAAGGGGTTCAGCCCCAGCATTTT . TRBV9 once TRBJ1-5
CASSPTGVPWDPYEQYF TGTGCCAGCAGCCCTACAGGGGTCCCCTGGGATCCCTACGAGCAGTACTTC TRBD1 TRBV3-1/TRBV3-2 . TRBJ2-7
CASSVTGANTGELFF TGTGCCAGCAGTGTGACAGGAGCGAACACCGGGGAGCTGTTTTTT . TRBV2 . TRBJ2-2
CASGKSIGTYNEQFF TGTGCTAGTGGCAAATCGATAGGGACTTACAATGAGCAGTTCTTC . TRBV12-5 . TRBJ2-1
CASSLGPRGSPLHF TGTGCCAGCAGCTTGGGCCCCCGGGGTTCACCCCTCCACTTT . TRBV5-4 once TRBJ1-6
CASSLYRGPGTISGYEQYF TGTGCCAGCTCACTGTACAGGGGGCCGGGGACAATATCGGGCTACGAGCAGTACTTC TRBD1 TRBV18 . TRBJ2-7
CASSFGGLAGSTGELFF TGTGCCAGCAGCTTCGGGGGGCTAGCGGGGTCCACCGGGGAGCTGTTTTTT TRBD2 TRBV5-4 . TRBJ2-2
CASSRTASNTGELFF TGTGCCAGTAGTCGGACAGCGTCGAACACCGGGGAGCTGTTTTTT . TRBV19 . TRBJ2-2
CASSRQDSATEAFF TGTGCCAGCTCCCGCCAGGACAGCGCCACTGAAGCTTTCTTT . TRBV18 . TRBJ1-1
CASSPPDRVREQYF TGTGCCAGCAGCCCACCGGACAGGGTTCGCGAGCAGTACTTC TRBD1 TRBV2 . TRBJ2-7
CASGMGGWDYGYTF TGTGCCAGCGGCATGGGGGGGTGGGACTATGGCTACACCTTC . TRBV6-5 once TRBJ1-2
CATSVPGLNIQYF . . TRBV24-1 few TRBJ2-4
CASRYQSQGAFF TGTGCCAGCAGGTATCAGAGTCAGGGAGCTTTCTTT . TRBV2 . TRBJ1-1
CASSIYAGTGNYNEQFF TGTGCCAGTAGTATATACGCGGGGACAGGGAACTACAATGAGCAGTTCTTC TRBD1 TRBV19 . TRBJ2-1